This T cell receptor beta chain was identified in a study of blood T cell repertoires in COVID-19. The repertoire was sequenced with immunoSEQ multiplex PCR; TCRdb's copy has only in-frame clones and lacks some. The sample holds some 190,000 clones; 86% are singletons and the top ten take 20% to 25%. Germline V lookup: CDR1 DFQATT, CDR2 SNEGSKA (reference sequence). This CDR3 has 15 amino acids. With 3 bases clipped from V and 5 bases from J, the junction kept 13 bases outside the gene matches. Sequenced input: PBMCs or T cells enriched from blood (not recorded which). The J gene is TRBJ2-7, the V gene TRBV20-1; 7 positions agree with TRBD1. This receptor was obtained from a woman between 40 and 55 years old in a cohort exposed to, infected with or recovered from COVID-19 (not recorded which). CDR3 in DNA: TGCAGTGCTAGTAGGGACAGAGGCCCCCGGGACGAGCAGTACTTC. Its protein is CSASRDRGPRDEQYF.